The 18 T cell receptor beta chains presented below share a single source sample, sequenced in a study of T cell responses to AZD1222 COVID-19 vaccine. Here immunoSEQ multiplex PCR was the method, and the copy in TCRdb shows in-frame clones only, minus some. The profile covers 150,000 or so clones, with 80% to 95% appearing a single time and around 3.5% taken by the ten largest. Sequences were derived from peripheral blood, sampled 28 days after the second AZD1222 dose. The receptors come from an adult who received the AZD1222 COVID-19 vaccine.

CDR3 bases: TGTGCCAGCAGCTACCCGTGGGACCACACCATATATTTT. Translation: CASSYPWDHTIYF. The J gene is TRBJ1-3, the V gene TRBV5-5, with D maybe TRBD1 (5 bases). Trimming cost V 3 bases and J 8 bases, with 12 bases left between them. The CDR3 runs 13 residues. Germline V gene lookup returns CDR1 SGHKS and CDR2 YYEKEE (reference sequence).

The CDR3 here is CASSLTSGGGHTQYF. CDR3 nucleotide sequence: TGTGCCAGCAGTTTAACTAGCGGCGGTGGTCATACGCAGTATTTT. The chain has TRBV27 and TRBJ2-3, with 8 bases lining up with TRBD2. The CDR3 extends over 15 amino acids. V shed 2 bases, J shed 7 bases, and the junction held 8 bases outside the gene matches. CDR1 MNHEY and CDR2 SMNVEV come from the germline V gene (reference sequence).

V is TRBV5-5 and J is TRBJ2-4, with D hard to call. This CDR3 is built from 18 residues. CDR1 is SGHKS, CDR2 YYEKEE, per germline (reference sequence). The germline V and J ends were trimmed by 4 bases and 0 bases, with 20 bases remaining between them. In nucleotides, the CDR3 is TGTGCCAGCAGCACCACTACCAGGCATTTTCTAGCCAAAAACATTCAGTACTTC. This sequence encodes CASSTTTRHFLAKNIQYF.

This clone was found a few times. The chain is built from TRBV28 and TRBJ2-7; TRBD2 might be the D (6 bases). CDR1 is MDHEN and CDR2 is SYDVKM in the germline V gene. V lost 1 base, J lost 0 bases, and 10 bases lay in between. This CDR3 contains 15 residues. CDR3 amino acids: CASSLSREGSYEQYF. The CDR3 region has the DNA TGTGCCAGCAGTTTATCGCGGGAAGGCTCCTACGAGCAGTACTTC.

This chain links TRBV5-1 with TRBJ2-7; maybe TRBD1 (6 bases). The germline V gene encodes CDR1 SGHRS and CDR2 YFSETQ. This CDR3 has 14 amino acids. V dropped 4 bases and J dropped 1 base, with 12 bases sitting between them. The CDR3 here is CASSLSTGSYEQYF. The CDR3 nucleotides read TGCGCCAGCAGCCTATCTACAGGGTCCTACGAGCAGTACTTC.

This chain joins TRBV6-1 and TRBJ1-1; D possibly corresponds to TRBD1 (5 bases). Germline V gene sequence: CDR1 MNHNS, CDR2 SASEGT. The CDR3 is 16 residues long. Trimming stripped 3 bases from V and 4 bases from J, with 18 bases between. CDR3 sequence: CASSERRRGSVTEAFF. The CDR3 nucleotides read TGTGCCAGCAGTGAGCGACGTAGGGGCTCTGTCACTGAAGCTTTCTTT.

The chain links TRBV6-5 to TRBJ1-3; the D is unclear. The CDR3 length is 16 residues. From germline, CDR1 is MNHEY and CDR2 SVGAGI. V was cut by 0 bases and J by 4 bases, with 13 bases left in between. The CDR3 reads CASSYSRSDRGNTIYF. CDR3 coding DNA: TGTGCCAGCAGTTACTCGAGGTCTGACCGAGGAAACACCATATATTTT.

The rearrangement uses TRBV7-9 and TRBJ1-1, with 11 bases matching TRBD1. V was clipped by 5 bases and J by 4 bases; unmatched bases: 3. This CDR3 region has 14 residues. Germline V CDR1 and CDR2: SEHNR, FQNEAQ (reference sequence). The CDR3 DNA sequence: TGTGCCAGCAGCCGGGGGACAGGGGGCACTGAAGCTTTCTTT. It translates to CASSRGTGGTEAFF.

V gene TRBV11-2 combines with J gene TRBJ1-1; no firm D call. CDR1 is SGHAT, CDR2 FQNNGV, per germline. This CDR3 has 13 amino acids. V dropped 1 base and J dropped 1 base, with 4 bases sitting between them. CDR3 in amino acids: CASSLGQNTEAFF. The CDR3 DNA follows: TGTGCCAGCAGCTTAGGACAGAACACTGAAGCTTTCTTT.

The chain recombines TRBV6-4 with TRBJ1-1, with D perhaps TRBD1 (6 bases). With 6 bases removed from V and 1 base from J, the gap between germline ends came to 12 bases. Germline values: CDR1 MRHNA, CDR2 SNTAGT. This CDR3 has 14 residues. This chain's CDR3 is CASRADRENTEAFF. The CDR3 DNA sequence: TGTGCCAGCAGAGCGGACAGAGAGAACACTGAAGCTTTCTTT.

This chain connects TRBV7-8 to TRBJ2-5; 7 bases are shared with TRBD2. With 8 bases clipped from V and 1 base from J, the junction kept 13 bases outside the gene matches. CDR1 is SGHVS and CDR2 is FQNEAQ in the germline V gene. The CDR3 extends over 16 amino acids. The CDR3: CASLGFLAGPQETQYF. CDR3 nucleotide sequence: TGTGCCAGCTTGGGTTTTTTAGCGGGTCCCCAAGAGACCCAGTACTTC.

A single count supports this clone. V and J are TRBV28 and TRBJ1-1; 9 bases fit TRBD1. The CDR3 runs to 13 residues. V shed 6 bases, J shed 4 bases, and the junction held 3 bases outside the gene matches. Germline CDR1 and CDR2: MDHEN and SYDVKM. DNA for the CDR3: TGTGCCAGCAGGCGGACAGGGGTCACTGAAGCTTTCTTT. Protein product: CASRRTGVTEAFF. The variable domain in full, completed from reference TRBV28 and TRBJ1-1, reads DVKVTQSSRYLVKRTGEKVFLECVQDMDHENMFWYRQDPGLGLRLIYFSYDVKMKEKGDIPEGYSVSREKKERFSLILESASTNQTSMYLCASRRTGVTEAFFGQGTRLTVV.

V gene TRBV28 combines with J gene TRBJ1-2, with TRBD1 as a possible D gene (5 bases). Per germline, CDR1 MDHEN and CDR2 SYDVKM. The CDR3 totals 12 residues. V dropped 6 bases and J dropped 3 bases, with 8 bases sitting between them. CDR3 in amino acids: CASSLGDYGYTF. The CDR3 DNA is TGTGCCAGCAGCCTAGGGGACTATGGCTACACCTTC.

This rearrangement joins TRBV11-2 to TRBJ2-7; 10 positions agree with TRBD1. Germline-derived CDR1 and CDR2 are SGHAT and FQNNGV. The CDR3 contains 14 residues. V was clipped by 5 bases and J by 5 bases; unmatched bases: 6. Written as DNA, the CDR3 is TGTGCCAGCAGCCAGACAGGGGGCCTCGACGAGCAGTACTTC. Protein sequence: CASSQTGGLDEQYF.

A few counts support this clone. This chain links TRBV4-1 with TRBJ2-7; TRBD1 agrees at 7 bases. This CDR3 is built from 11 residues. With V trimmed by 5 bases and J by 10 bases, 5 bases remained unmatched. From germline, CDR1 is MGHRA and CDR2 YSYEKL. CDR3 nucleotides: TGCGCCAGCAGCTCCGACAGGGTACAGTACTTC. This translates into CASSSDRVQYF.

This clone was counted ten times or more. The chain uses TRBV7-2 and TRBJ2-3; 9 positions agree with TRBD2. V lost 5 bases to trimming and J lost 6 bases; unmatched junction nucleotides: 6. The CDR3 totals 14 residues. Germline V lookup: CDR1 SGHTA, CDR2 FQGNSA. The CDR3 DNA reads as TGTGCCAGCAGCCTCTGGACTAGCGCGGATACGCAGTATTTT. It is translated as CASSLWTSADTQYF.

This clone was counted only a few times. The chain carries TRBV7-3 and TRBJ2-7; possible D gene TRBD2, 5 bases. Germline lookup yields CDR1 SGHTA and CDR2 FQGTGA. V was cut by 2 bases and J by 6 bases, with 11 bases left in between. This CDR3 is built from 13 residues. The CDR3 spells CASSLLAEGEQYF. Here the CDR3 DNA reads TGTGCCAGCAGCTTACTAGCAGAGGGCGAGCAGTACTTC.

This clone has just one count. The CDR3: CASSEAVYSPLHF. CDR3 DNA: TGTGCCAGCAGTGAGGCTGTCTACTCACCCCTCCACTTT. The chain has TRBV6-4 and TRBJ1-6, with D unclear. Trimming took 3 bases from V and 10 from J, leaving 10 bases between them. The germline gives CDR1 MRHNA, CDR2 SNTAGT. This CDR3 has 13 amino acids.